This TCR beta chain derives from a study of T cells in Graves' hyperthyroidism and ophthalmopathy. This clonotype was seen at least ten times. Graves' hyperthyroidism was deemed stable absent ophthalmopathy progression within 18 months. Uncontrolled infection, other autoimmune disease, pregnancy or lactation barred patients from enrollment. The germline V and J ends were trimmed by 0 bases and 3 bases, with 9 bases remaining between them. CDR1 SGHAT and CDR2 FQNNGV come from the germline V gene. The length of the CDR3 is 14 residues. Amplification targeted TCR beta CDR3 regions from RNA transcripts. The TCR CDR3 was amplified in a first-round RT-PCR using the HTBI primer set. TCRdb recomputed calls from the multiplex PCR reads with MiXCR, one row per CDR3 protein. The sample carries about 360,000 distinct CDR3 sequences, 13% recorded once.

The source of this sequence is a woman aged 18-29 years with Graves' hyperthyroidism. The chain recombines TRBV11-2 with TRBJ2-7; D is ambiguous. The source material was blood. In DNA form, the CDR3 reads TGTGCCAGCAGCTTAGATTTGCCCAGCTACGAGCAGTACTTC. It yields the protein CASSLDLPSYEQYF.